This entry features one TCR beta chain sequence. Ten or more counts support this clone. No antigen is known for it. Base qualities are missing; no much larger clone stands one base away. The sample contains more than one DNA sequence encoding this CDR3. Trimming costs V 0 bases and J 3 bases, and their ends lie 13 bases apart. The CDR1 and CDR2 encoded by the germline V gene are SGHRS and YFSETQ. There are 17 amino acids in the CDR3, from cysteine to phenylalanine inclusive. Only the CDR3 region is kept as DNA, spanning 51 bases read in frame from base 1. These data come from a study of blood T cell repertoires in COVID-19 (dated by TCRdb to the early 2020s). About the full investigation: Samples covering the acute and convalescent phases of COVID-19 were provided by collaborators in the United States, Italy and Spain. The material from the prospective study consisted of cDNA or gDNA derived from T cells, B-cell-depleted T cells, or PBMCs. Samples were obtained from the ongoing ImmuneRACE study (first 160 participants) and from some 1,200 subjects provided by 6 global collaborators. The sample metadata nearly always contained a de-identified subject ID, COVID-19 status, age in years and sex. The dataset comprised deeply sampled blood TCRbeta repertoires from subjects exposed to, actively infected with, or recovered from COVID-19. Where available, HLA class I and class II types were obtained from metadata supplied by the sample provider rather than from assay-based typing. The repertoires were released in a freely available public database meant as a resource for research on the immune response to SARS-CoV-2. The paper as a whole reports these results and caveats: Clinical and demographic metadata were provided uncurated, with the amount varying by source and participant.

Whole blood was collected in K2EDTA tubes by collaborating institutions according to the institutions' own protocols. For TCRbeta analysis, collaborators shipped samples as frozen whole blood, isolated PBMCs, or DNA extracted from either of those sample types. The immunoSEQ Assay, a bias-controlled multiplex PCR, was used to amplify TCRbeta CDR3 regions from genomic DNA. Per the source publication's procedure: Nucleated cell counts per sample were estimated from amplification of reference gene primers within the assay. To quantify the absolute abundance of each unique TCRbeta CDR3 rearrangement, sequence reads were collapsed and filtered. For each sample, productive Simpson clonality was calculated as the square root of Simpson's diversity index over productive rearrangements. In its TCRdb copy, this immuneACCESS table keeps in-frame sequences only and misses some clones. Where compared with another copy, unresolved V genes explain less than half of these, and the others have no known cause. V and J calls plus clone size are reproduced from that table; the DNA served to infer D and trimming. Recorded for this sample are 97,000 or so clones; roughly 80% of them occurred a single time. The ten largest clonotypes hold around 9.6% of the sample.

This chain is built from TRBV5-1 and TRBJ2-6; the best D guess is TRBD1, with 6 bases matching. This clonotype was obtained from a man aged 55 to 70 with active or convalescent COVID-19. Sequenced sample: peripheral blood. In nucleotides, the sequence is TGCGCCAGCAGCTTGGGACAGGCCCCGGGTGGGGCCAACGTCCTGACTTTC. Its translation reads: CASSLGQAPGGANVLTF. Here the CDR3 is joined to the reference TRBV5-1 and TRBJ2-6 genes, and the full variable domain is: KAGVTQTPRYLIKTRGQQVTLSCSPISGHRSVSWYQQTPGQGLQFLFEYFSETQRNKGNFPGRFSGRQFSNSRSEMNVSTLELGDSALYLCASSLGQAPGGANVLTFGAGSRLTVL.